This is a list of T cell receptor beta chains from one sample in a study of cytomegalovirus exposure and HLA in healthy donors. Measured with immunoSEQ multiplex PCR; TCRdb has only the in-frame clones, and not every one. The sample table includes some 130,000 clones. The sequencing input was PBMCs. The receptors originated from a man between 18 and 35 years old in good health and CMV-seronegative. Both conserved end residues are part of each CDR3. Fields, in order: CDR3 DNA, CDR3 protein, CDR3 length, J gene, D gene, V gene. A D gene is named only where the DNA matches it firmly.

TGTGCCAGCATTTCGGAGACCCAGTACTTC,CASISETQYF,10,TRBJ2-5,.,TRBV2
TGTGCCAGTATTGGGACAGGGGCGAACACCGGGGAGCTGTTTTTT,CASIGTGANTGELFF,15,TRBJ2-2,TRBD1,TRBV19
TGTGCCAGCAGCCGACCGCAGGGGGAAGCTTTCTTT,CASSRPQGEAFF,12,TRBJ1-1,.,TRBV11-3
TGTGCCAGCAGCATCGACGGACTTCCCTCGCAGTATTTT,CASSIDGLPSQYF,13,TRBJ2-3,.,TRBV9
TGTGCCATCAGTGATTCCAGGGGATCCTATAATTCACCCCTCCACTTT,CAISDSRGSYNSPLHF,16,TRBJ1-6,.,TRBV10-3
TGTGCCAGCAGTTACTCAACTAGCGGGAGGGCAGATACGCAGTATTTT,CASSYSTSGRADTQYF,16,TRBJ2-3,TRBD2,TRBV6-5
TGTGCCAGCTCACCCTATGTGGACAGGGGGCACGGCTACACCTTC,CASSPYVDRGHGYTF,15,TRBJ1-2,TRBD1,TRBV18
TGTGCCAGCAGCGTCCTAGCGGGAGATGATGAGACCCAGTACTTC,CASSVLAGDDETQYF,15,TRBJ2-5,TRBD2,TRBV9
TGTGCCAGCAGCTACGTGGGGAGAGAGACCCAGTACTTC,CASSYVGRETQYF,13,TRBJ2-5,.,TRBV7-9
TGTGCCAGCAGCTTATCGGGGAGTAGGGCCGAGACCCAGTACTTC,CASSLSGSRAETQYF,15,TRBJ2-5,.,TRBV7-3
TGTGCCAGCAGTTTATTAATAGGACATACCCCCATTTTCTCACCCCTCCACTTT,CASSLLIGHTPIFSPLHF,18,TRBJ1-6,.,TRBV28
TGCGCCAGCTTTAGGACGGAGGGACTAGCGGGCTCCTACAATGAGCAGTTCTTC,CASFRTEGLAGSYNEQFF,18,TRBJ2-1,TRBD2,TRBV10-2
TGTGCCAGCCTACGACTAGCGGGAGTGGTGTGCTCCTACGAGCAGTACTTC,CASLRLAGVVCSYEQYF,17,TRBJ2-7,TRBD2,TRBV9
TGTGCCAGCAGCTTAGGCCCACAGGGGCCTCAGCCCCAGCATTTT,CASSLGPQGPQPQHF,15,TRBJ1-5,TRBD1,TRBV7-6
TGTGCCAGCAGCCCGTCGGGTGGAGGCGGGGGCCGTCGGGAGACCCAGTACTTC,CASSPSGGGGGRRETQYF,18,TRBJ2-5,.,TRBV9